This entry lists 15 T cell receptor beta chains sequenced from one sample in a study of blood T cell repertoires in COVID-19. Here immunoSEQ multiplex PCR was the method, and the copy in TCRdb shows in-frame clones only, minus some. The table has 120,000 to 150,000 clones, less than 90% seen once. The sample was PBMCs or T cells enriched from blood (not recorded which). These receptors originate from a man in his forties or fifties with acute COVID-19.

CDR3 sequence reads: CASSESGDYLTEKQFF. CDR3 DNA sequence: TGCGCCAGCAGTGAGTCGGGGGACTACCTTACCGAAAAGCAGTTCTTC. The rearrangement joins TRBV10-1 to TRBJ2-1; 7 nucleotides agree with TRBD2. The germline V gene has CDR1 WNHNN and CDR2 SYGVQD (reference sequence). Trimming took 0 bases from V and 11 from J; bases not matched to a gene: 13. CDR3 length: 16 residues.

The V call is TRBV11-2, the J call TRBJ2-4; D is possibly TRBD2 (5 bases). Trimming removed 0 bases at V and 12 bases at J, with 12 bases between. The CDR3 is 13 amino acids. CDR1 SGHAT and CDR2 FQNNGV come from the germline V gene. The CDR3, as DNA: TGTGCCAGCAGCTTAGACCGAGATGAGGGTCAGTACTTC. Protein: CASSLDRDEGQYF.

This clone was counted a few times. The rearrangement joins TRBV27 to TRBJ2-7; TRBD1 agrees at 7 bases. From germline, CDR1 is MNHEY and CDR2 SMNVEV (reference sequence). The ends lost 6 bases at V and 7 bases at J; junction bases unmatched: 9. The CDR3 length is 13 residues. CDR3 sequence: CASSPTRQGEQYF. As DNA, the CDR3 is TGTGCCAGCAGCCCTACTCGACAGGGAGAGCAGTACTTC.

The J gene is TRBJ2-6, the V gene TRBV7-6; tentatively, D is TRBD1 (7 bases). The V end was cut by 5 bases, the J end by 0 bases, with 26 bases between. This CDR3 comprises 21 residues. The V gene's germline CDR1 is SGHVS and CDR2 FNYEAQ. In DNA form, the CDR3 reads TGTGCCAGCAGCCCCTTTTTTCGAGGGCAGGGGGGTTACTCTGGGGCCAACGTCCTGACTTTC. Protein: CASSPFFRGQGGYSGANVLTF.

The chain joins TRBV3-1 (or the pseudogene TRBV3-2) to TRBJ2-7; D is possibly TRBD1 (5 bases). Per germline, CDR1 LGHDT and CDR2 YNNKEL (reference sequence). Trimming shortened V by 3 bases and J by 3 bases, and 24 bases separated the two germline ends. This CDR3 spans 18 amino acids. The CDR3 DNA is TGTGCCAGCAGCCAGGAATTCCCTGACAGTTCAAGGGTCTACGAGCAGTACTTC. As protein: CASSQEFPDSSRVYEQYF.

The chain has TRBV2 and TRBJ1-2; no clear D gene. V was trimmed by 6 bases and J by 0 bases, leaving 20 bases between them. Germline V gene data show CDR1 as SNHLY and CDR2 as FYNNEI. CDR3 length: 17 amino acids. CDR3 amino acids: CASRAGSEKRANYGYTF. CDR3 nucleotide sequence: TGTGCCAGCAGAGCCGGCTCCGAAAAGCGAGCTAACTATGGCTACACCTTC.

The gene calls are TRBV4-1 and TRBJ1-6, with D unclear. Germline loops: CDR1 MGHRA, CDR2 YSYEKL. Between the trimmed V and J ends, which lost 4 bases and 5 bases, there was a span of 9 bases. This CDR3 is 14 amino acids long. In DNA form, the CDR3 reads TGCGCCAGCAGCCCCTCGGTAGATAATTCACCCCTCCACTTT. Amino acids: CASSPSVDNSPLHF.

The chain uses TRBV19 and TRBJ1-3, with D unclear. The CDR3 extends over 14 amino acids. Trimming took off 0 bases at V and 0 bases at J, with 3 bases between the two ends. Germline V gene sequence: CDR1 LNHDA, CDR2 SQIVND (reference sequence). DNA of the CDR3: TGTGCCAGTAGTATAGACCGCTCTGGAAACACCATATATTTT. Its translation: CASSIDRSGNTIYF.

The rearrangement joins TRBV18 to TRBJ2-1, with D perhaps matching TRBD1 (6 bases). Trimming shortened V by 4 bases and J by 3 bases, and 22 bases separated the two germline ends. Germline CDR1 KGHSH, CDR2 LQKENI. The CDR3 is made up of 18 amino acids. For the CDR3, the DNA is TGTGCCAGCTCACTGAGGGGGACCGGGACCATTAGCTACAATGAGCAGTTCTTC. This translates into CASSLRGTGTISYNEQFF.

This chain joins TRBV9 and TRBJ2-2, with 8 positions matching TRBD2. Losses at the gene ends were 4 bases for V and 1 base for J; bases not matched to a gene: 6. The CDR3 length is 16 residues. CDR1 and CDR2 (germline): SGDLS, YYNGEE. The CDR3 coding sequence is TGTGCCAGCAGCTACGGAGCGGGGGAGAACACCGGGGAGCTGTTTTTT. Translation: CASSYGAGENTGELFF.

The rearrangement uses TRBV14 and TRBJ2-5; TRBD1 might be the D (5 bases). This CDR3 is built from 13 residues. V was clipped by 3 bases and J by 5 bases, with 10 bases between them. Germline CDR1 is SGHDN and CDR2 is FVKESK. The CDR3: CASSQGPEETQYF. The CDR3 DNA reads TGTGCCAGCAGCCAGGGGCCTGAGGAGACCCAGTACTTC.

The chain is built from TRBV29-1 and TRBJ1-1; the D is unclear. Germline V lookup: CDR1 SQVTM, CDR2 ANQGSEA. V was pared by 7 bases and J by 3 bases, with 12 bases between. This CDR3 is built from 12 residues. Here the CDR3 DNA reads TGCAGCGGCGGAGGGTGGGACACTGAAGCTTTCTTT. This gives the protein CSGGGWDTEAFF.

CDR3 amino acids: CASSPRDRDNSPLHF. The CDR3 coding sequence is TGTGCCAGCAGCCCCCGGGACAGGGATAATTCACCCCTCCACTTT. V and J are TRBV6-5 and TRBJ1-6; 9 bases match TRBD1. The V gene's germline CDR1 is MNHEY and CDR2 SVGAGI. Trimming removed 6 bases from V and 5 bases from J; junction bases left unmatched: 5. CDR3 length equals 15 residues.

In regard to this clone: Different DNA sequences within this sample yield the same CDR3. The genes are TRBV11-2 and TRBJ2-2, with a weak D call TRBD1 (5 bases). Germline CDR1 and CDR2: SGHAT and FQNNGV. This CDR3 is 15 amino acids long. V was cut by 1 base and J by 2 bases, with 8 bases left in between. The CDR3, as DNA: TGTGCCAGCAGCTTAGGGCAGGGCAACACCGGGGAGCTGTTTTTT. Its protein product is CASSLGQGNTGELFF.

The chain combines TRBV2 with TRBJ1-1; tentatively, D is TRBD1 (6 bases). This CDR3 is built from 13 residues. With 3 bases removed from V and 8 bases from J, the gap between germline ends came to 13 bases. Germline assignment: CDR1 SNHLY and CDR2 FYNNEI. CDR3 sequence reads: CASSDRVGQEAFF. In DNA form, the CDR3 reads TGTGCCAGCAGTGATCGGGTCGGACAGGAAGCTTTCTTT.